Shown below are 5 T cell receptor beta chains from a single sample sequenced in a study of T cell responses to AZD1222 COVID-19 vaccine. Sequenced by immunoSEQ multiplex PCR; TCRdb stores in-frame clones only, minus some. The profile covers tens of thousands of clones, with approximately 90% appearing a single time and 2% to 3% taken by the ten largest. Source: peripheral blood, taken 28 days after the second AZD1222 dose. These TCRs come from an adult who received the AZD1222 COVID-19 vaccine.

The gene calls are TRBV30 and TRBJ1-2; D unresolved. CDR1 GTSNPN and CDR2 SVGIG come from the germline V gene (reference sequence). The CDR3 is 14 amino acids. Trimming shortened V by 3 bases and J by 0 bases, and 11 bases separated the two germline ends. The CDR3, as DNA: TGTGCCTGGAGGAGGCCTTTTTCTAACTATGGCTACACCTTC. Translation gives CAWRRPFSNYGYTF.

The chain uses TRBV11-3 and TRBJ2-2, with D possibly TRBD1 on 6 matching bases. V was trimmed by 5 bases and J by 5 bases, leaving 15 bases between them. The CDR3 is 15 amino acids. The germline CDR1 and CDR2 sequences are SGHNT and YENEEA. CDR3 DNA sequence: TGTGCCAGCAGCCTTAACAGGGTTGGGACCGGGGAGCTGTTTTTT. Amino acids: CASSLNRVGTGELFF. Full variable domain (remainder filled in from reference TRBV11-3 and TRBJ2-2): EAGVVQSPRYKIIEKKQPVAFWCNPISGHNTLYWYLQNLGQGPELLIRYENEEAVDDSQLPKDRFSAERLKGVDSTLKIQPAELGDSAVYLCASSLNRVGTGELFFGEGSRLTVL.

The genes are TRBV30 and TRBJ2-5; TRBD2 matches at 8 bases. The V gene end was trimmed by 8 bases and the J gene end by 5 bases; junction bases not matched to a gene: 16. The CDR3 covers 15 residues. The germline V gene encodes CDR1 GTSNPN and CDR2 SVGIG (reference sequence). CDR3 DNA sequence: TGTGCCCTCGGACGTCCAGCGGGAGTCGGGGAGACCCAGTACTTC. As protein: CALGRPAGVGETQYF.

This chain joins TRBV18 and TRBJ1-2; D may be TRBD1 (5 bases). This CDR3 region has 14 residues. CDR1 is KGHSH and CDR2 is LQKENI in the germline V gene. Trimming removed 2 bases from V and 4 bases from J, with 11 bases in between. Here the CDR3 reads CASSPDMGGYGYTF. For the CDR3, the DNA is TGTGCCAGCTCACCAGATATGGGGGGCTATGGCTACACCTTC.

The genes are TRBV5-1 and TRBJ1-4; D perhaps matches TRBD1 (5 bases). CDR3 length: 14 residues. Between the trimmed V and J ends, which lost 0 bases and 8 bases, there was a span of 11 bases. Germline values: CDR1 SGHRS, CDR2 YFSETQ. The CDR3 is CASSLGREVEKLFF. The CDR3 bases are TGCGCCAGCAGCTTGGGCAGGGAGGTGGAAAAACTGTTTTTT.